Listed below are T cell receptor beta chains from one sample, sequenced in a study of blood T cell repertoires in COVID-19. Profiling relied on immunoSEQ multiplex PCR, and the TCRdb table lists in-frame clones only, not all of them. The repertoire holds some 180,000 clones, with around 84% as singletons. The sequenced sample consisted of PBMCs or T cells enriched from blood (not recorded which). All receptors come from a woman aged 30 to 39 who had been exposed to COVID-19. Both conserved end residues are part of each CDR3. D genes are given only for firm matches. The listing skips clone size in some rows; elsewhere it reads once, few, many or a size class.

DNA	CDR3	J	V	D	size
TGTGCCAGCAGCTATCGACAGGGAAGGATGAACACTGAAGCTTTCTTT	CASSYRQGRMNTEAFF	TRBJ1-1	TRBV7-2	TRBD1	-
TGTGCCAGCAGCGGAGATAGCGGGGGGCTCACAGATACGCAGTATTTT	CASSGDSGGLTDTQYF	TRBJ2-3	TRBV5-4	TRBD2	-
TGTGCTAGCAGCTTAGGATCGGGAATCAAGACCCAGTACTTC	CASSLGSGIKTQYF	TRBJ2-5	TRBV7-7	-	-
TGTGCCATCCATAGCGGGGGGGGCCTTACAGATACGCAGTATTTT	CAIHSGGGLTDTQYF	TRBJ2-3	TRBV10-3	TRBD2	-
TGTGCCAGCAGCACGGGTCCCCCGGGACAGGACACAGATACGCAGTATTTT	CASSTGPPGQDTDTQYF	TRBJ2-3	TRBV28	TRBD1	-
TGCGCCAGCAGCCAAATCGACAGCGTACAAGGTGGAGCTTTCTTT	CASSQIDSVQGGAFF	TRBJ1-1	TRBV4-1	-	-
TGTGCCAGCAGCTTAGCGCAAGGGGTGAGAGGCTACACCTTC	CASSLAQGVRGYTF	TRBJ1-2	TRBV7-2	-	few
TGTGCCAGCAGCCAAGATCCGAACGAGATGTTTTTT	CASSQDPNEMFF	TRBJ1-4	TRBV3-1/TRBV3-2	-	-
TGTGCCTGGAGTGTGGGGGGTCGACATGGCTACACCTTC	CAWSVGGRHGYTF	TRBJ1-2	TRBV30	-	-
TGTGCCAGCAGCCCCAGGACAGGCCCCCTCAACTATGGCTACACCTTC	CASSPRTGPLNYGYTF	TRBJ1-2	TRBV3-1/TRBV3-2	TRBD1	-
TGTGCCAGCAGTTTACCCTCCCAGGACAATGAGCAGTTCTTC	CASSLPSQDNEQFF	TRBJ2-1	TRBV27	-	-
TGCAGTGCTAGTCGGGACTTAGCCTACAATGAGCAGTTCTTC	CSASRDLAYNEQFF	TRBJ2-1	TRBV20-1	-	-
TGTGCCAGCTCCGGGGACAAGAGCGGGGGGGTCTACAATGAGCAGTTCTTC	CASSGDKSGGVYNEQFF	TRBJ2-1	TRBV9	TRBD2	-
TGTGCCAGCAGTTATACCGGGACTAGGGACAATGAGCAGTTCTTC	CASSYTGTRDNEQFF	TRBJ2-1	TRBV27	TRBD2	-
TGCGCCAGCAGCTTGGGACAGACCTACTACGAGCAGTACTTC	CASSLGQTYYEQYF	TRBJ2-7	TRBV5-1	-	-
TGTGCCAGCAGCTTTAGCGGGGGGGGCACAGATACGCAGTATTTT	CASSFSGGGTDTQYF	TRBJ2-3	TRBV7-3	TRBD2	-
TGTGCCAGCAGCCCAGGGACTAGCGGGGACAATGAGCAGTTCTTC	CASSPGTSGDNEQFF	TRBJ2-1	TRBV7-2	TRBD2	few
TGTGCCAGCAGATTGGGGTCAGGGGTCTCCTACGAGCAGTACTTC	CASRLGSGVSYEQYF	TRBJ2-7	TRBV6-5	-	once
TGTGCCAGCAGCAGACAAGGCGAGCAGTACTTC	CASSRQGEQYF	TRBJ2-7	TRBV6-2/TRBV6-3	-	-
TGCGCCAGCAGCATGGGACAGGGGGCGACTGGAAACACCATATATTTT	CASSMGQGATGNTIYF	TRBJ1-3	TRBV5-1	TRBD1	-
TGTGCCAGCAGCGTAGGGGCCACCTACGAGCAGTACTTC	CASSVGATYEQYF	TRBJ2-7	TRBV9	-	-
TGTGCCAGCAGCATGACCGGGACTCTCTTCAACACCGGGGAGCTGTTTTTT	CASSMTGTLFNTGELFF	TRBJ2-2	TRBV7-2	-	-
TGTGCCAGTAGTATGGGGCCAGGTCCTGGAAACACCATATATTTT	CASSMGPGPGNTIYF	TRBJ1-3	TRBV19	-	-
TGTGCCAGCTTGGGGGGGGAACTAAACAATTCACCCCTCCACTTT	CASLGGELNNSPLHF	TRBJ1-6	TRBV2	-	-
TGCGCCAGCAGCCAAGGGGGACTAGCGGGGGGTGAGCAGTTCTTC	CASSQGGLAGGEQFF	TRBJ2-1	TRBV4-1	TRBD2	-
TGTGCCACCATAGAAAGGACAGGGGGCGCCTACAATGAGCAGTTCTTC	CATIERTGGAYNEQFF	TRBJ2-1	TRBV19	TRBD1	-
TGTGCCAGTAGTATGGAAACAGCCCGATTCTATGGCTACACCTTC	CASSMETARFYGYTF	TRBJ1-2	TRBV19	-	-
TGTGCCAGCAGTACCTCGACAGGGTATGGCACTGAAGCTTTCTTT	CASSTSTGYGTEAFF	TRBJ1-1	TRBV6-5	TRBD1	few
TGCGCCAGCAGTAATCGGAACACCGGGGAGCTGTTTTTT	CASSNRNTGELFF	TRBJ2-2	TRBV10-1	-	-
TGTGCCAGCAGCGTCCGGGACAGGTCATTACGGTTCACTGAAGCTTTCTTT	CASSVRDRSLRFTEAFF	TRBJ1-1	TRBV7-9	TRBD1	-
TGTGCAAGTCGCTTAGGTACAGGGGAAGGTGTAACTGAAGCTTTCTTT	CASRLGTGEGVTEAFF	TRBJ1-1	TRBV12-2	-	few
TGCGCCAGCAGCCCAGCCCGGGACAGGGGGTTGGTATCCTACGAGCAGTACTTC	CASSPARDRGLVSYEQYF	TRBJ2-7	TRBV10-1	TRBD1	-
TGTGCCAGTAGATCGGAGCGGGGGGGCTTTGAGCAGTTCTTC	CASRSERGGFEQFF	TRBJ2-1	TRBV19	TRBD2	-
TGTGCCAGCAGTTTAGTAGACACCATATATTTT	CASSLVDTIYF	TRBJ1-3	TRBV12-3/TRBV12-4	-	-
TGTGCCAGCAGCTTAGAGTTGGCCTCCAATCAGCCCCAGCATTTT	CASSLELASNQPQHF	TRBJ1-5	TRBV11-2	-	-
TGTGCCAGCAGCCGGGGACTAGCGGGGACCTACAATGAGCAGTTCTTC	CASSRGLAGTYNEQFF	TRBJ2-1	TRBV3-1/TRBV3-2	TRBD2	-
TGTGCCACCAGTGACATGGACAGGGGGCGGCAGATTAGTCATGAAAACACTGAAGCTTTCTTT	CATSDMDRGRQISHENTEAFF	TRBJ1-1	TRBV24-1	TRBD1	-
TGCGCCAGCAGCTTGGCTACTATACGGACGGACACCGGGAACTATGGCTACACCTTC	CASSLATIRTDTGNYGYTF	TRBJ1-2	TRBV5-1	-	once
TGTGCCAGCAGCGTAGGTCCGGGACAGGGGGCGCGTGGCTACACCTTC	CASSVGPGQGARGYTF	TRBJ1-2	TRBV9	TRBD1	-
TGTGCCAGCAGGGCCCAATCAGGGGGCGCTTATGAAAAACTGTTTTTT	CASRAQSGGAYEKLFF	TRBJ1-4	TRBV2	TRBD1	-